This entry lists 7 T cell receptor beta chains sequenced from one sample in a study of T cell repertoires in cytomegalovirus infection. TCRdb used MiXCR to reprocess the reads, holding one entry per CDR3 protein. The sample carries 600,000 to 800,000 distinct CDR3 sequences, 20% to 30% recorded once. What was sequenced was CD8+ T cells from PBMCs. All receptors come from a human donor in good health (CMV status not recorded). Some clones in this sample may be carry-over from other donors' samples.

This rearrangement joins TRBV12-5 to TRBJ2-7; D unclear. The CDR3 is made up of 14 amino acids. V was trimmed by 1 base and J by 3 bases, leaving 10 bases between them. Germline CDR1 LGHNT, CDR2 FRNRAP. The CDR3 DNA sequence: TGTGCTAGTGGTTTGGACAGTGGCCTCTACGAGCAGTACTTC. It specifies CASGLDSGLYEQYF.

This clonotype showed up just a few times. This chain connects TRBV28 to TRBJ2-3; D is possibly TRBD1 (6 bases). Germline V gene sequence: CDR1 MDHEN, CDR2 SYDVKM. The CDR3 is 12 residues long. The V end lost 5 bases, the J end lost 10 bases, and 13 bases lay between the germline ends. CDR3 region: CASSQRQVPQYF. CDR3 nucleotide sequence: TGTGCCAGCAGTCAACGACAGGTTCCGCAGTATTTT.

In this sample, this clonotype turned up a few times. This chain connects TRBV7-9 to TRBJ1-1; D might be TRBD1 (5 bases). V lost 4 bases to trimming and J lost 3 bases, with 15 bases between them. Per the germline V gene, CDR1 is SEHNR and CDR2 is FQNEAQ (reference sequence). The CDR3 length is 15 residues. CDR3 loop: CASSSTRGPDTEAFF. The CDR3, as DNA: TGTGCCAGCAGCTCAACCCGGGGACCTGACACTGAAGCTTTCTTT.

The rearrangement uses TRBV29-1 and TRBJ2-1; 8 positions agree with TRBD2. CDR3 length equals 13 residues. CDR1 SQVTM and CDR2 ANQGSEA come from the germline V gene. The trim removed 4 bases at V and 8 bases at J, leaving 7 bases unmatched. For the CDR3, the DNA is TGCAGCGTTGCCGGGGGGGCCCGGGATGAGCAGTTCTTC. Its translation: CSVAGGARDEQFF.

This clonotype showed up just a few times. CDR3 bases: TGCAGTGCTAGAACAGGGAGGTCCACTGAAGCTTTCTTT. Translating it yields CSARTGRSTEAFF. This chain connects TRBV20-1 to TRBJ1-1; D may be TRBD1 (6 bases). Germline V gene lookup returns CDR1 DFQATT and CDR2 SNEGSKA (reference sequence). Trimming cost V 2 bases and J 4 bases, with 11 bases left between them. CDR3 size: 13 residues.

A few counts support this clonotype. The CDR3 is CASSFGEGSYEQYV. In nucleotides, the CDR3 is TGTGCCAGCAGTTTTGGGGAGGGCTCCTACGAGCAGTACGTC. The chain links TRBV28 to TRBJ2-7; 7 bases fit TRBD2. The CDR3 loop spans 14 amino acids. J lost 0 bases, V lost 3 bases, and 2 bases had no gene match. The germline CDR1 and CDR2 sequences are MDHEN and SYDVKM.

This clonotype has just a few counts. V usage is TRBV7-8 and J usage is TRBJ2-5, with 7 bases that match TRBD2. Germline V gene data show CDR1 as SGHVS and CDR2 as FQNEAQ. There are 15 residues in the CDR3. The junction had 4 bases not matched to a gene; V was cut back by 0 bases and J by 3 bases. Here the CDR3 DNA reads TGTGCCAGCAGCTTAGCGAGGGCGGGGGAAGAGACCCAGTACTTC. Protein sequence: CASSLARAGEETQYF.